These T cell receptor beta chains were read from a single sample in a study of blood T cell repertoires in COVID-19. Repertoires were generated with immunoSEQ multiplex PCR, while TCRdb's copy carries only in-frame clones and drops some. The table shows 110,000 to 150,000 clones, with 65% to 90% occurring only once. Material for sequencing was peripheral blood. Receptor source: a man in his sixties with active or convalescent COVID-19. Each CDR3 is given with its conserved first and last residue. The D gene is left open where the match is weak. Some rows mark clone size as missing; the rest say once, few, many or name a class of expanded clone.

clone_size	d_call	v_call	j_call	cdr3_nt	cdr3_aa
.	TRBD1	TRBV28	TRBJ1-2	TGTGCCAGCAGTTTAGGGACAGGGAGCGTTAACTATGGCTACACCTTC	CASSLGTGSVNYGYTF
.	.	TRBV6-2/TRBV6-3	TRBJ1-2	TGTGCCAGCAGTGTTGGCGGGGGAGGCGGCTATGGCTACACCTTC	CASSVGGGGGYGYTF
.	TRBD1	TRBV7-9	TRBJ2-5	TGTGCCAGCAGCTTAGAAGGGACAGATAAAGAGACCCAGTACTTC	CASSLEGTDKETQYF
.	.	TRBV9	TRBJ1-5	TGTGCCAGCAGCGTAGGCTGGACTTCCAATCAGCCCCAGCATTTT	CASSVGWTSNQPQHF
.	TRBD2	TRBV7-2	TRBJ2-3	TGTGCCAGCAGCTTTGGCGGGGGGAATGGAGATACGCAGTATTTT	CASSFGGGNGDTQYF
.	.	TRBV12-3/TRBV12-4	TRBJ1-2	TGTGCCAGCAGTTTTCAGGTTAACTATGGCTACACCTTC	CASSFQVNYGYTF
once	TRBD1	TRBV10-1	TRBJ1-1	TGCGCCAGCAGTAGCGACAGGGGCTTAAACACTGAAGCTTTCTTT	CASSSDRGLNTEAFF
once	TRBD1	TRBV30	TRBJ1-2	TGTGCCTGGAGTAGGGGACAGAGTATTAACTATGGCTACACCTTC	CAWSRGQSINYGYTF
once	.	TRBV5-8	TRBJ2-7	TGTGCCAGCAGCTTGTTAGGGGACTACGAGCAGTACTTC	CASSLLGDYEQYF
.	.	TRBV27	TRBJ1-2	TGTGCCAGCAGTCCCGACAGATGGCTCGATGGCTACACCTTC	CASSPDRWLDGYTF
.	.	TRBV14	TRBJ2-7	TGTGCCAGCAGCCAAGATCGGGGGTTCTCCTACGAGCAGTACTTC	CASSQDRGFSYEQYF
.	.	TRBV5-1	TRBJ1-3	TGCGCCAGCAGCTTGCCAGACTCTGGAAACACCATATATTTT	CASSLPDSGNTIYF
.	TRBD1	TRBV5-1	TRBJ1-6	TGCGCCAGCAGCGCGGGACAGGTCGTCACATCACCCCTCCACTTT	CASSAGQVVTSPLHF
.	.	TRBV18	TRBJ1-2	TGTGCCAGCTCACCACGGGCAAGCACAGCTAACTATGGCTACACCTTC	CASSPRASTANYGYTF
.	TRBD2	TRBV5-5	TRBJ2-1	TGTGCCAGCAGCGGTTCCGGGACTAGCGGGAGTGAGCAGTTCTTC	CASSGSGTSGSEQFF
.	.	TRBV5-1	TRBJ1-5	TGCGCCAGCAGCTTGGGCGGGGGCAATCAGCCCCAGCATTTT	CASSLGGGNQPQHF
.	.	TRBV21-1	TRBJ2-2	TGTGCCAGCAGCATATATAACAGGGCCCCGAACACCGGGGAGCTGTTTTTT	CASSIYNRAPNTGELFF
.	.	TRBV7-8	TRBJ1-3	TGTGCCAGCAGCTTACAGTACCTCTCTGGAAACACCATATATTTT	CASSLQYLSGNTIYF
.	.	TRBV19	TRBJ1-6	TGTGCCAGTAGTAGGGGAGGCTCCTATAATTCACCCCTCCACTTT	CASSRGGSYNSPLHF
.	TRBD1	TRBV19	TRBJ2-1	TGTGCCAGTAGTCGGGACAGGGGAAATGAGCAGTTCTTC	CASSRDRGNEQFF
once	.	TRBV2	TRBJ1-2	TGTGCCAGCAGGGAGATTAAACAGGGCCCAGGGGGCTACACCTTC	CASREIKQGPGGYTF
.	.	TRBV6-5	TRBJ1-2	TGTGCCAGCAGTTCACAGGGAACTAACTATGGCTACACCTTC	CASSSQGTNYGYTF
.	TRBD1	TRBV5-4	TRBJ2-2	TGTGCCAGCAGCTTGGGAATAGGGACAGCGAACACCGGGGAGCTGTTTTTT	CASSLGIGTANTGELFF
.	TRBD1	TRBV5-8	TRBJ2-5	TGTGCCAGCAGCCCCGGTAGGGGGCAGGTGTTGGAGACCCAGTACTTC	CASSPGRGQVLETQYF
.	.	TRBV27	TRBJ1-5	TGTGCCAGCAGTTTAGTGGCGGGGAATCAGCCCCAGCATTTT	CASSLVAGNQPQHF
.	.	TRBV5-6	TRBJ2-7	TGTGCCAGCAGCGGGCCGACAGGTGCCTACGAGCAGTACTTC	CASSGPTGAYEQYF
.	TRBD1	TRBV24-1	TRBJ1-2	TGTGCCACCAGTGACAACGTACCCAGGGGGCGGAATGGCTACACCTTC	CATSDNVPRGRNGYTF
.	.	TRBV2	TRBJ1-2	TGTGCCAGCAGTGATGGTGGGACACAAAACAACTATGGCTACACCTTC	CASSDGGTQNNYGYTF
once	.	TRBV6-2/TRBV6-3	TRBJ1-1	TGTGCCAGCAGTTTAGCTTTTGGGAACACTGAAGCTTTCTTT	CASSLAFGNTEAFF
.	.	TRBV3-1/TRBV3-2	TRBJ1-2	TGTGCCAGCAGCCCCGGCGGGTATGGCTACACCTTC	CASSPGGYGYTF
.	.	TRBV7-9	TRBJ1-5	TGTGCCAGCAGCTACGGACACTCGGGCGGAAATCAGCCCCAGCATTTT	CASSYGHSGGNQPQHF
.	.	TRBV27	TRBJ2-7	TGTGCCAGCAGCCCCCGGACAGCCTCCTACGAGCAGTACTTC	CASSPRTASYEQYF
.	TRBD1	TRBV6-6	TRBJ1-2	TGTGCCAGCAGTTACTCTCGGCAGGGGGGTGGCTACACCTTC	CASSYSRQGGGYTF
few	.	TRBV5-1	TRBJ2-7	TGCGCCAGCAGCTTGGGGGTGGGATTCGGAGGGCTCTACGAGCAGTACTTC	CASSLGVGFGGLYEQYF
.	.	TRBV5-5	TRBJ2-2	TGTGCCAGCAGCTGGGGGGGCTCCGACACCGGGGAGCTGTTTTTT	CASSWGGSDTGELFF
.	TRBD1	TRBV12-3/TRBV12-4	TRBJ2-3	TGTGCCAGCAGCGACAGGGGGCTCCAGTATTTT	CASSDRGLQYF
.	TRBD2	TRBV4-3	TRBJ2-1	TGCGCCAGCAGCCAAGATCTTCATCCCAGCGGGAGGTTCTATGAGCAGTTCTTC	CASSQDLHPSGRFYEQFF
.	.	TRBV7-2	TRBJ2-3	TGTGCCAGCAAATTCGGGGGTACAGATACGCAGTATTTT	CASKFGGTDTQYF
.	.	TRBV29-1	TRBJ1-5	TGCAGCGTTTTGGCGGCTCGTGGAAGCAATCAGCCCCAGCATTTT	CSVLAARGSNQPQHF
once	TRBD2	TRBV12-3/TRBV12-4	TRBJ2-1	TGTGCCAGCAGCCCTAGCGGGACTATATGGTTCTTC	CASSPSGTIWFF
.	.	TRBV7-9	TRBJ1-3	TGTGCCAGCAGCGCGGGGACCCAGGATGTGTCTGGAAACACCATATATTTT	CASSAGTQDVSGNTIYF
.	.	TRBV3-1/TRBV3-2	TRBJ1-4	TGTGCCAGCAGTTTCGGAAAGAGGAATGAAAAACTGTTTTTT	CASSFGKRNEKLFF
.	.	TRBV9	TRBJ1-1	TGTGCCAGCAGCGTAGGTCGCAGGGCCACTGAAGCTTTCTTT	CASSVGRRATEAFF
.	TRBD2	TRBV19	TRBJ2-1	TGTGCCAGTAGTATAGACCTAGCGGGAGGACTCAATGAGCAGTTCTTC	CASSIDLAGGLNEQFF
.	.	TRBV19	TRBJ1-1	TGTGCCAGTAGTATCCCAGGCCATCCTGAAGCTTTCTTT	CASSIPGHPEAFF
.	.	TRBV3-1/TRBV3-2	TRBJ1-2	TGTGCCAGCAGCCGCCTCGTTCCAGGCCTAAACTATGGCTACACCTTC	CASSRLVPGLNYGYTF
.	TRBD1	TRBV7-6	TRBJ1-1	TGTGCCAGCAGCCGCCCTAGGGACAGCATGAACACTGAAGCTTTCTTT	CASSRPRDSMNTEAFF
.	TRBD1	TRBV19	TRBJ1-6	TGTGCCAGTAGTATACAGGGGGCTCATAATTCACCCCTCCACTTT	CASSIQGAHNSPLHF
.	TRBD1	TRBV7-2	TRBJ2-5	TGTGCCACCTCCGGGACAGAGGAGACCCAGTACTTC	CATSGTEETQYF
once	TRBD1	TRBV6-5	TRBJ2-7	TGTGCCAGCAAACCGGGACAGATAAACCGCGAGCAGTACTTC	CASKPGQINREQYF
.	TRBD1	TRBV7-9	TRBJ1-2	TGTGCCAGCAGCGAACAGGGGGCGACCTATGGCTACACCTTC	CASSEQGATYGYTF
.	TRBD2	TRBV7-9	TRBJ2-5	TGTGCCAGCAGTATAGCGGGGGTCCAAGAGACCCAGTACTTC	CASSIAGVQETQYF
few	.	TRBV7-2	TRBJ1-6	TGTGCCAGCAGCTCGAAAGGACAGCGAGTACGTTTAAGGGATTCACCCCTCCACTTT	CASSSKGQRVRLRDSPLHF
.	TRBD1	TRBV25-1	TRBJ1-1	TGTGCCAGCAGTGTCCAGGGGGCGCAGAGCTCAGAAGCTTTCTTT	CASSVQGAQSSEAFF
.	.	TRBV9	TRBJ1-5	TGTGCCAGCAGCGTAGCGGGGGGCAATCAGCCCCAGCATTTT	CASSVAGGNQPQHF
few	.	TRBV7-2	TRBJ1-6	TGTGCCAGCAGCTTACTGGACAGATATAATTCACCCCTCCACTTT	CASSLLDRYNSPLHF
.	.	TRBV4-1	TRBJ1-5	TGCGCCAGCAGCCAAGAGTTCGGGCAGGGTGTCAGCCAGCCCCAGCATTTT	CASSQEFGQGVSQPQHF
.	.	TRBV6-2/TRBV6-3	TRBJ2-7	TGTGCCAGCAGTGCCTCACACTACGAGCAGTACTTC	CASSASHYEQYF
.	TRBD1	TRBV7-2	TRBJ1-1	TGTGCCAGCAGGTCACAGGGGGCGAACACTGAAGCTTTCTTT	CASRSQGANTEAFF
.	.	TRBV5-4	TRBJ1-2	TGTGCCAGCAGCTCGGAGGGATCCTATGGCTACACCTTC	CASSSEGSYGYTF